The entry below gives a single T cell receptor beta chain sequence along with its context. Its antigen remains unknown. Per the germline V gene, CDR1 is MNHNS and CDR2 is SASEGT. The CDR3 is 12 residues long. The germline V and J ends were trimmed by 10 bases and 7 bases, with 15 bases remaining between them. This record belongs to a study of cytomegalovirus exposure and HLA in healthy donors. General study points: Later analysis identified a missense DCLRE1C variant that was linked to TCR beta V- and J-gene trimming. Using a false discovery rate of 0.05, a later analysis showed that approximately 16,000 TCR beta sequences were associated with HLA alleles.

The PCR made use of 60 Vbeta and 13 Jbeta primers. Repertoires were generated with immunoSEQ multiplex PCR, while TCRdb's copy carries only in-frame clones and drops some. The table includes some 150,000 clones, around 75% detected once. The clonotype comes from a human donor in good health. The sample taken for sequencing was PBMCs. The V and J genes are TRBV6-1 and TRBJ2-3, with D possibly TRBD2 on 5 matching bases. CDR3 nucleotide sequence: TGTGCCACCGAAGGACTTCCCAATACGCAGTATTTT. Protein product: CATEGLPNTQYF.